These 6 T cell receptor beta chains originate from one sample sequenced in a study of PD-1 blockade in classical Hodgkin lymphoma. Produced via immunoSEQ multiplex PCR; TCRdb's table is partial and in-frame only. The sample shows 110,000 or so clones, roughly 87% of them seen only once. There was relapse after autologous stem cell transplantation in every patient, and there was variation in brentuximab vedotin exposure. Sequencing used peripheral blood mononuclear cells (PBMCs), obtained before the second cycle of nivolumab. These receptors were collected from a human donor with classical Hodgkin lymphoma.

The V call is TRBV6-5, the J call TRBJ1-2, with D hard to call. The germline gives CDR1 MNHEY, CDR2 SVGAGI. The CDR3 length is 14 residues. V shed 3 bases and J shed 2 bases, with 10 bases lying between them. CDR3 DNA: TGTGCCAGCAGTTATACGCGAGGGAACTATGGCTACACCTTC. Translation gives CASSYTRGNYGYTF.

The chain combines TRBV6-6 with TRBJ1-1; TRBD1 might be the D (5 bases). Trimming shortened V by 8 bases and J by 4 bases, and 8 bases separated the two germline ends. The CDR3 sequence is 11 residues long. Germline V CDR1 and CDR2: MNHNY, SVGAGI (reference sequence). DNA of the CDR3: TGTGCCAGCGGGGGAATCACTGAAGCTTTCTTT. This gives the protein CASGGITEAFF.

The V gene is TRBV5-1, the J gene TRBJ2-7; the match to TRBD1 covers 7 bases. Looked up from germline, CDR1 is SGHRS and CDR2 is YFSETQ. The CDR3 loop spans 15 amino acids. The trim removed 4 bases at V and 2 bases at J, leaving 9 bases unmatched. The CDR3 nucleotides are TGCGCCAGCAGCCCCCGACAGGGTACCCCCTACGAGCAGTACTTC. This sequence encodes CASSPRQGTPYEQYF.

The gene calls are TRBV7-9 and TRBJ2-7; perhaps TRBD2 as D (6 bases). The germline V gene has CDR1 SEHNR and CDR2 FQNEAQ (reference sequence). V lost 1 base, J lost 2 bases, and 12 bases lay in between. This CDR3 has 15 amino acids. CDR3 bases: TGTGCCAGCAGCTTAGGCGGGGCAACTACCTACGAGCAGTACTTC. Translated, it gives CASSLGGATTYEQYF.

The rearrangement uses TRBV2 and TRBJ2-5, with D possibly matching TRBD2 (5 bases). CDR3 size: 15 residues. V lost 5 bases, J lost 10 bases, and 23 bases lay in between. Germline V gene data show CDR1 as SNHLY and CDR2 as FYNNEI. CDR3: CASSSRLRLREGQYF. CDR3 bases: TGTGCCAGCAGTTCTCGACTACGTTTAAGAGAAGGCCAGTACTTC. Variable domain in full (rest from reference TRBV2 and TRBJ2-5): EPEVTQTPSHQVTQMGQEVILRCVPISNHLYFYWYRQILGQKVEFLVSFYNNEISEKSEIFDDQFSVERPDGSNFTLKIRSTKLEDSAMYFCASSSRLRLREGQYFGPGTRLLVL.

The V and J genes are TRBV4-2 and TRBJ1-5; D is unclear. The CDR3 consists of 13 residues. Trimming stripped 4 bases from V and 3 bases from J, with 7 bases between. CDR1 LGHNA and CDR2 YNFKEQ come from the germline V gene. Here the CDR3 DNA reads TGTGCCAGCAGCCCTTATCTCAATCAGCCCCAGCATTTT. It specifies CASSPYLNQPQHF.